This record concerns one T cell receptor beta chain sequence. Germline loops: CDR1 MDHEN, CDR2 SYDVKM. This CDR3 contains 17 residues. With 5 bases clipped from V and 0 bases from J, the junction kept 11 bases outside the gene matches. These data come from a study of CD8 T cells in Susac syndrome. Random-hexamer reverse transcription was applied to about 0.5 to 1 ug RNA. From the immunoSEQ multiplex PCR reads, TCRdb called clonotypes with MiXCR, one entry per CDR3 protein. The sample lists about 50,000 distinct CDR3 sequences; just over 90% were seen once. The rearrangement uses TRBV28 and TRBJ1-1; TRBD1 aligns across 8 bases. Sample: CD8+ T cells from PBMCs. The receptor was isolated from a human donor with multiple sclerosis. The CDR3 region is CASSQDRETLMNTEAFF. CDR3 bases: TGTGCCAGCAGTCAGGACAGGGAGACGCTTATGAACACTGAAGCTTTCTTT.